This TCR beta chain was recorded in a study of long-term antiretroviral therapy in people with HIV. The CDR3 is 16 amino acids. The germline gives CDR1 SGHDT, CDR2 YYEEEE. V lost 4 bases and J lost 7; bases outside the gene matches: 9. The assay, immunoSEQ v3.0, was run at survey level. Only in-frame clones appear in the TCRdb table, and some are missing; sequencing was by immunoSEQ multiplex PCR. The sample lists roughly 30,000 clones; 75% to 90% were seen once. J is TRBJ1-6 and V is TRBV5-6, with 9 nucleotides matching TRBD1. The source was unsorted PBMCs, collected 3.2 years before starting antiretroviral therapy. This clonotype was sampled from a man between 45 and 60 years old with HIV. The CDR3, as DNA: TGTGCCAGCAGCCTTAAACAGGGGGCGTTAAATTCACCCCTCCACTTT. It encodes CASSLKQGALNSPLHF.